This TCR beta chain was retrieved from a study of CD4 T cells in relation to SARS-CoV-2 and coronaviruses. Looking at the study overall: Controls used an HIV-1 Nef peptide pool or no peptide.

Before the COVID-19 pandemic, during about 2011-2019, CD4+ T cells were taken from unexposed donors. After 10 to 11 days of culture, CD4+ T cells were isolated. Sequencing used immunoSEQ multiplex PCR; TCRdb keeps in-frame clones, though not all of them. The table records about 20,000 clones, over 70% of them present only once. Regarding this clone: Its antigen is currently unknown.

Input material: CD4+ T cells from PBMCs, cultured in vitro. This TCR was recovered from a human donor in good health.

The CDR3 here is CASSLYGANVLTF. DNA of the CDR3: TGTGCCAGCAGTTTGTATGGGGCCAACGTCCTGACTTTC. The V call is TRBV12-3 or TRBV12-4, the J call TRBJ2-6; D is undetermined. The CDR3 covers 13 residues. Trimming took 3 bases from V and 3 from J, leaving 3 bases between them.